This entry concerns a single T cell receptor beta chain. V lost 3 bases to trimming and J lost 7 bases; unmatched junction nucleotides: 3. This CDR3 is built from 14 residues. Per germline, CDR1 LNHDA and CDR2 SQIVND (reference sequence). The sample belongs to a study of T cell responses to AZD1222 COVID-19 vaccine. Measured with immunoSEQ multiplex PCR; TCRdb has only the in-frame clones, and not every one. The sample has some 120,000 clones, roughly 88% seen once. The origin of this receptor is an adult in good health. Sequences were derived from peripheral blood, sampled on day 0 of AZD1222 vaccination. The chain is built from TRBV19 and TRBJ1-6; 7 nucleotides agree with TRBD1. Here the CDR3 reads CASSIGTDNSPLHF. The CDR3 nucleotides are TGTGCCAGTAGTATCGGGACAGACAATTCACCCCTCCACTTT.